The rows below give T cell receptor beta chains drawn from one sample of a study of Ad26.COV2.S vaccination and SARS-CoV-2 variants. Repertoires were generated with immunoSEQ multiplex PCR, while TCRdb's copy carries only in-frame clones and drops some. The data show 440,000 or so clones, about nine tenths seen once. The material sequenced was peripheral blood, taken in a trial of Ad26.COV2.S vaccine versus placebo. The receptor set was obtained from a person aged 18-65 years who received the Ad26.COV2.S COVID-19 vaccine or a placebo. The conserved cysteine and the conserved F or W are not part of the CDR3 here. A D gene is named only where the DNA matches it firmly.

length: 11; D: -; V: TRBV4-3; J: TRBJ1-2; CDR3: ASGQFPNYGYT
length: 12; D: -; V: TRBV28; J: TRBJ2-1; CDR3: ASSFRGVSNEQF
length: 13; D: -; V: TRBV19; J: TRBJ2-7; CDR3: ASSSGTRFPYEQY
length: 13; D: -; V: TRBV7-9; J: TRBJ2-5; CDR3: ASSSGLRGKETQY
length: 14; D: TRBD2; V: TRBV10-3; J: TRBJ2-5; CDR3: AISEAPAGGSETQY
length: 14; D: TRBD1; V: TRBV27; J: TRBJ2-7; CDR3: ASSLSGRTGRYEQY
length: 15; D: -; V: TRBV9; J: TRBJ2-3; CDR3: ASSVVGTSASTDTQY
length: 13; D: -; V: TRBV18; J: TRBJ1-1; CDR3: ASSPAANSNTEAF
length: 9; D: -; V: TRBV28; J: TRBJ1-1; CDR3: ASWGGGNAF
length: 14; D: -; V: TRBV27; J: TRBJ2-6; CDR3: ASSLTGISGANVLT
length: 18; D: -; V: TRBV7-8; J: TRBJ2-7; CDR3: ASSHRRELAATWSSYEQY
length: 11; D: -; V: TRBV7-8; J: TRBJ1-1; CDR3: ASSLTAGTEAF
length: 13; D: -; V: TRBV9; J: TRBJ2-5; CDR3: ASSAQTGPRETQY
length: 13; D: -; V: TRBV3-1/TRBV3-2; J: TRBJ2-7; CDR3: ASSQEKTKSYEQY
length: 13; D: -; V: TRBV11-2; J: TRBJ2-2; CDR3: ASKPTRANTGELF
length: 14; D: -; V: TRBV7-2; J: TRBJ1-5; CDR3: ASSNRSRGRGQPQH
length: 13; D: TRBD2; V: TRBV18; J: TRBJ2-5; CDR3: ASSPPLAGEETQY
length: 16; D: TRBD1; V: TRBV27; J: TRBJ2-1; CDR3: ASSLSNRGLWSYNEQF
length: 10; D: -; V: TRBV6-2/TRBV6-3; J: TRBJ2-1; CDR3: ASSRRVNEQF
length: 9; D: -; V: TRBV19; J: TRBJ1-6; CDR3: ASSVNSPLH
length: 10; D: -; V: TRBV7-2; J: TRBJ2-7; CDR3: ASSLAAYEQY
length: 13; D: -; V: TRBV3-1/TRBV3-2; J: TRBJ2-7; CDR3: ASSPSQMASYEQY
length: 14; D: TRBD2; V: TRBV5-6; J: TRBJ2-5; CDR3: ASSLLTSGDEETQY
length: 14; D: -; V: TRBV9; J: TRBJ1-6; CDR3: ASSVARDPNNSPLH
length: 16; D: -; V: TRBV6-2/TRBV6-3; J: TRBJ1-5; CDR3: ASSYDPRTEHSNQPQH
length: 12; D: -; V: TRBV6-1; J: TRBJ1-1; CDR3: ASSDEWGFTEAF
length: 11; D: -; V: TRBV25-1; J: TRBJ2-1; CDR3: ASSPAGYNEQF
length: 15; D: TRBD1; V: TRBV7-6; J: TRBJ2-3; CDR3: ASSLGGTGGRADTQY
length: 15; D: TRBD2; V: TRBV12-5; J: TRBJ2-3; CDR3: ASGLVVSGGPLDTQY
length: 17; D: -; V: TRBV27; J: TRBJ2-7; CDR3: ASSLSGLQWGRSHYEQY
length: 12; D: -; V: TRBV6-6; J: TRBJ2-5; CDR3: ASSLGGYQETQY
length: 11; D: -; V: TRBV5-5; J: TRBJ2-5; CDR3: ASRPWGVETQY
length: 13; D: -; V: TRBV19; J: TRBJ1-2; CDR3: ASSIAGRNNYGYT
length: 10; D: -; V: TRBV13; J: TRBJ2-1; CDR3: ASSSPGGEQF
length: 11; D: TRBD2; V: TRBV19; J: TRBJ2-7; CDR3: ASRSGGAGEQY
length: 13; D: -; V: TRBV19; J: TRBJ1-4; CDR3: ASSKRQATNEKLF
length: 12; D: TRBD1; V: TRBV7-6; J: TRBJ1-2; CDR3: ASSPTGSWYGYT
length: 12; D: -; V: TRBV6-5; J: TRBJ2-3; CDR3: ASSYTGRTDTQY
length: 12; D: -; V: TRBV14; J: TRBJ1-2; CDR3: ASSPDSPWDGYT
length: 18; D: -; V: TRBV23-1; J: TRBJ1-6; CDR3: ASSQSLGPHKSSYNSPLH
length: 11; D: -; V: TRBV10-3; J: TRBJ2-5; CDR3: AITEPGRETQY
length: 13; D: -; V: TRBV7-2; J: TRBJ1-1; CDR3: ASTQAGTLNTEAF
length: 12; D: -; V: TRBV27; J: TRBJ2-5; CDR3: ASSLSVGGETQY
length: 15; D: TRBD1; V: TRBV6-4; J: TRBJ2-7; CDR3: ASSDTERDRGPYEQY
length: 13; D: -; V: TRBV7-8; J: TRBJ1-2; CDR3: ASSFDAGAPSRIT
length: 16; D: TRBD1; V: TRBV5-1; J: TRBJ2-1; CDR3: ASSMRPGQGAGFHEQF
length: 13; D: TRBD1; V: TRBV5-4; J: TRBJ1-4; CDR3: ASSGGTATNEKLF
length: 11; D: -; V: TRBV11-2; J: TRBJ1-2; CDR3: ASSFLPGEGYT
length: 13; D: -; V: TRBV6-2/TRBV6-3; J: TRBJ1-3; CDR3: ASSYAGRPGNTIY
length: 13; D: TRBD1; V: TRBV3-1/TRBV3-2; J: TRBJ1-2; CDR3: ASSHPGQGNYGYT
length: 13; D: TRBD2; V: TRBV5-8; J: TRBJ2-1; CDR3: ASSSGLAGVDEQF
length: 13; D: TRBD2; V: TRBV4-1; J: TRBJ2-1; CDR3: ASSRRWGGSNEQF
length: 13; D: -; V: TRBV6-5; J: TRBJ2-4; CDR3: ASSYSREAKNIQY
length: 13; D: -; V: TRBV7-6; J: TRBJ2-3; CDR3: ASSLAFKGPDTQY
length: 10; D: -; V: TRBV3-1/TRBV3-2; J: TRBJ2-7; CDR3: ASSQVPYEQY